In its sample, the clone carrying this T cell receptor (beta chain) was seen a few times. A junction boundary mismatches the germline segment, possibly from a read error. This sample stems from a study of cytomegalovirus exposure and HLA in healthy donors. It was with 60 Vbeta and 13 Jbeta primers that the PCR ran. Using immunoSEQ multiplex PCR, the repertoire was profiled, and TCRdb retains in-frame clones only, with some absent. Found here are approximately 140,000 clones, 70% to 80% of them singletons; the top ten hold approximately 10%. Sequenced input: PBMCs. The sequence came from a woman in her 50s in good health and CMV-seropositive.

For the CDR3, the DNA is TGTGCCAGCAGTCTATCCACAGGGAATTCTAATGGCTACACCTTC. Protein product: CASSLSTGNSNGYTF. The rearrangement joins TRBV27 to TRBJ1-2; maybe TRBD1 (6 bases). The CDR3 is 15 residues long. Germline V lookup: CDR1 MNHEY, CDR2 SMNVEV (reference sequence).